Following are 21 T cell receptor beta chains from one sample sequenced in a study of T cell repertoires in cytomegalovirus infection. Each CDR3 protein gets one entry after TCRdb re-called the reads with MiXCR. The sample consists of 97,000 or so distinct CDR3 sequences, approximately 15% of them appearing once. The sequenced material came from PBMCs. The receptors derive from a human donor in good health (CMV status not recorded). Some clones in this sample may be carry-over from other donors' samples.

This clonotype has a handful of counts. The CDR3 bases are TGTGCCAGCAAAGCGGACAGCTACAATGAGCAGTTCTTC. It yields the protein CASKADSYNEQFF. The V gene is TRBV6-2 or TRBV6-3, the J gene TRBJ2-1; D may be TRBD1 (6 bases). Trimming pared 7 bases from V and 3 bases from J, leaving 10 bases between. CDR3 size: 13 residues. The germline CDR1 and CDR2 sequences are MNHEY and SVGEGT.

This clonotype was seen many times. This sequence joins TRBV7-2 and TRBJ2-5; the match to TRBD1 covers 8 bases. Per the germline V gene, CDR1 is SGHTA and CDR2 is FQGNSA. The junction had 3 bases not matched to a gene; V was cut back by 5 bases and J by 7 bases. This CDR3 has 12 residues. The CDR3 sequence: CASSPTGVTQYF. The CDR3, as DNA: TGTGCCAGCAGCCCGACAGGGGTGACCCAGTACTTC. Complete variable domain (other parts from reference TRBV7-2 and TRBJ2-5): GAGVSQSPSNKVTEKGKDVELRCDPISGHTALYWYRQSLGQGLEFLIYFQGNSAPDKSGLPSDRFSAERTGGSVSTLTIQRTQQEDSAVYLCASSPTGVTQYFGPGTRLLVL.

This clonotype was found many times. The genes are TRBV11-2 and TRBJ2-5; D unclear. Deletions cut 4 bases from V and 7 bases from J, with 13 bases between. Germline CDR1 SGHAT, CDR2 FQNNGV. The CDR3 is 13 residues long. The CDR3 region is CASSSDLRRTQYF. The CDR3 DNA sequence: TGTGCCAGCAGCTCAGACCTGAGGCGGACCCAGTACTTC. Supplemented by reference TRBV11-2 and TRBJ2-5, the full variable domain reads EAGVAQSPRYKIIEKRQSVAFWCNPISGHATLYWYQQILGQGPKLLIQFQNNGVVDDSQLPKDRFSAERLKGVDSTLKIQPAKLEDSAVYLCASSSDLRRTQYFGPGTRLLVL.

This clonotype was observed a handful of times. The chain joins TRBV2 to TRBJ2-3, with 8 bases that match TRBD2. Unmatched junction bases numbered 4, after V lost 7 bases and J lost 4 bases. The CDR3 has 13 residues. Germline V gene data show CDR1 as SNHLY and CDR2 as FYNNEI. The CDR3 DNA follows: TGTGCCAGCACAGCGGGGGCTCCAGATACGCAGTATTTT. Amino acids: CASTAGAPDTQYF. Based on the CDR3 plus reference TRBV2 and TRBJ2-3, the full variable domain is EPEVTQTPSHQVTQMGQEVILRCVPISNHLYFYWYRQILGQKVEFLVSFYNNEISEKSEIFDDQFSVERPDGSNFTLKIRSTKLEDSAMYFCASTAGAPDTQYFGPGTRLTVL.

V usage is TRBV5-1 and J usage is TRBJ2-2, with 8 bases lining up with TRBD2. The CDR3 contains 18 residues. V lost 0 bases to trimming and J lost 1 base; unmatched junction nucleotides: 8. Germline CDR1 and CDR2: SGHRS and YFSETQ. CDR3 bases: TGCGCCAGCAGCTTGGTCGGGAGGGGGGCCGTGAACACCGGGGAGCTGTTTTTT. This gives the protein CASSLVGRGAVNTGELFF.

This clonotype was seen a single time. The genes are TRBV20-1 and TRBJ1-2; a possible D gene is TRBD1 (6 bases). CDR3 length: 13 amino acids. Trimming pared 2 bases from V and 0 bases from J, leaving 7 bases between. Germline CDR1 DFQATT, CDR2 SNEGSKA (reference sequence). The CDR3, as DNA: TGCAGTGCTAGACCAGGGGCTAACTATGGCTACACCTTC. It specifies CSARPGANYGYTF.

CDR3 region: CASSPEVLADTQYF. The CDR3 DNA sequence: TGTGCCAGCTCACCAGAGGTTCTCGCAGATACGCAGTATTTT. This chain links TRBV18 with TRBJ2-3, with D hard to call. CDR3 size: 14 residues. Deletions cut 2 bases from V and 4 bases from J, with 10 bases between. Germline V gene lookup returns CDR1 KGHSH and CDR2 LQKENI.

To note about this clonotype: At one end the junction does not follow the germline gene, possibly because of a read error. V gene TRBV5-3 combines with J gene TRBJ2-2, with D possibly called TRBD1 or TRBD2 (5 bases each). TRBV5-3 is identified as an open reading frame with a role that is uncertain. CDR3 length equals 14 residues. DNA for the CDR3: TGTGCCAGCAGCTGGGGGACGAACACCGGGGAGCTGTTTTTT. The encoded protein is CASSWGTNTGELFF.

Ten or more counts support this clonotype. This CDR3 reads CASSLTLLAGGLSEQFF. In DNA, the CDR3 is TGTGCCAGCAGCTTAACCCTTCTAGCGGGGGGGCTAAGTGAGCAGTTCTTC. V gene TRBV7-2 combines with J gene TRBJ2-1; TRBD2 agrees at 12 bases. V lost 2 bases to trimming and J lost 9 bases; unmatched junction nucleotides: 11. The CDR3 totals 17 residues. CDR1 is SGHTA, CDR2 FQGNSA, per germline. Drawing the rest from reference TRBV7-2 and TRBJ2-1, the complete variable domain is GAGVSQSPSNKVTEKGKDVELRCDPISGHTALYWYRQSLGQGLEFLIYFQGNSAPDKSGLPSDRFSAERTGGSVSTLTIQRTQQEDSAVYLCASSLTLLAGGLSEQFFGPGTRLTVL.

Comment on this clonotype: A much more abundant neighbour one base away suggests this may be a read error. The V gene is TRBV10-3, the J gene TRBJ1-3, with D tentatively TRBD1 (6 bases). Germline CDR1 and CDR2: ENHRY and SYGVKD. This CDR3 is 15 amino acids long. The DNA of the CDR3 is TGTGCCATCAGTGTCGGACAGCGCTCTGGAAACCCCATATATTTT. Its protein product is CAISVGQRSGNPIYF.

The V gene is TRBV10-3, the J gene TRBJ2-3; D may correspond to TRBD1 or TRBD2 (5 bases each). Trimming cost V 2 bases and J 5 bases, with 14 bases left between them. This CDR3 contains 15 residues. Germline assignment: CDR1 ENHRY and CDR2 SYGVKD. DNA of the CDR3: TGTGCCATCAGTGAGGGGGGATCTTGGCAAGATACGCAGTATTTT. Translation gives CAISEGGSWQDTQYF.

This clonotype came up many times. The J gene is TRBJ2-1, the V gene TRBV12-3 or TRBV12-4, with 7 bases matching TRBD1. The length of the CDR3 is 11 residues. Trimming at V came to 4 bases and at J to 9 bases, leaving 0 bases not matched to a gene. CDR3 bases: TGTGCCAGCAGTTACAGGGGTGAGCAGTTCTTC. Translating it yields CASSYRGEQFF.

This clonotype was detected ten times or more. The CDR3 here is CASSLGQASNQPQHF. DNA of the CDR3: TGTGCCAGCAGCCTGGGACAGGCTAGCAATCAGCCCCAGCATTTT. The chain carries TRBV7-2 and TRBJ1-5; 8 bases agree with TRBD1. The germline V gene encodes CDR1 SGHTA and CDR2 FQGNSA. The CDR3 runs to 15 residues. After removal of 5 bases from V and 0 bases from J, the junction contained 3 bases not matched to a gene. The whole variable domain, remainder taken from reference TRBV7-2 and TRBJ1-5, is GAGVSQSPSNKVTEKGKDVELRCDPISGHTALYWYRQSLGQGLEFLIYFQGNSAPDKSGLPSDRFSAERTGGSVSTLTIQRTQQEDSAVYLCASSLGQASNQPQHFGDGTRLSIL.

In this sample, this clonotype turned up many times. The rearrangement joins TRBV11-2 to TRBJ2-3; D possibly corresponds to TRBD2 (7 bases). Germline V gene lookup returns CDR1 SGHAT and CDR2 FQNNGV. V lost 3 bases to trimming and J lost 5 bases, with 15 bases between them. The CDR3 is 15 amino acids. The CDR3 here is CASSFSGGQGDTQYF. The CDR3 DNA sequence: TGTGCCAGCAGCTTTTCCGGGGGGCAAGGAGATACGCAGTATTTT.

This clonotype was counted at least ten times. J is TRBJ2-2 and V is TRBV5-1, with D perhaps matching TRBD2 (5 bases). With 4 bases removed from V and 4 bases from J, the gap between germline ends came to 17 bases. Germline V gene sequence: CDR1 SGHRS, CDR2 YFSETQ. The CDR3 spans 16 residues. The CDR3 spells CASSPSSLAGTGELFF. CDR3 bases: TGCGCCAGCAGCCCCTCTTCCCTTGCGGGCACCGGGGAGCTGTTTTTT.

The table lists this clonotype with many counts. CDR3 sequence reads: CASATGEKLFF. For the CDR3, the DNA is TGTGCCAGCGCCACAGGGGAAAAACTGTTTTTT. This chain uses TRBV7-3 with TRBJ1-4, with D possibly matching TRBD1 (6 bases). The length of the CDR3 is 11 residues. The germline V gene has CDR1 SGHTA and CDR2 FQGTGA. Trimming removed 8 bases at V and 8 bases at J, with 9 bases between.

The chain recombines TRBV2 with TRBJ2-1; 9 nucleotides align to TRBD1. The junction had 3 bases not matched to a gene; V was cut back by 6 bases and J by 6 bases. The germline V gene encodes CDR1 SNHLY and CDR2 FYNNEI. This CDR3 is 13 amino acids long. CDR3 sequence (DNA): TGTGCCAGCAGGCTGACAGGGGGCAATGAGCAGTTCTTC. The encoded protein is CASRLTGGNEQFF.

This clonotype was detected many times. The chain employs TRBV12-3 or TRBV12-4 and TRBJ2-1, with D unresolved. The CDR3 is 16 residues long. With 5 bases removed from V and 5 bases from J, the gap between germline ends came to 19 bases. In DNA, the CDR3 is TGTGCCAGCAGTCCTCCTCTAGAAAGGTCGGACAATGAGCAGTTCTTC. Protein product: CASSPPLERSDNEQFF.

This clonotype has only a few counts. V is TRBV19 and J is TRBJ2-1; D not certain. V was cut by 5 bases and J by 4 bases, with 18 bases left in between. Germline CDR1 and CDR2: LNHDA and SQIVND (reference sequence). The CDR3 has 16 residues. Here the CDR3 reads CASSARKQQLYNEQFF. As DNA, the CDR3 is TGTGCCAGTAGTGCGCGGAAGCAACAATTATACAATGAGCAGTTCTTC.

V is TRBV6-2 or TRBV6-3 and J is TRBJ1-5; D unclear. The CDR3 is 17 amino acids. V shed 2 bases and J shed 0 bases, with 14 bases lying between them. Germline CDR1 is MNHEY and CDR2 is SVGEGT. The CDR3 nucleotides are TGTGCCAGCAGTTACAGTCCACCCCGTAATAGCAATCAGCCCCAGCATTTT. Translation: CASSYSPPRNSNQPQHF.

This clonotype was picked up many times. This chain uses TRBV7-2 with TRBJ2-5; 8 nucleotides line up with TRBD1. Looked up from germline, CDR1 is SGHTA and CDR2 is FQGNSA. This CDR3 is 14 amino acids long. Trimming cost V 5 bases and J 4 bases; bases outside gene matches: 6. CDR3 loop: CASSRPDRGETQYF. CDR3 bases: TGTGCCAGCAGCCGACCCGACAGGGGAGAGACCCAGTACTTC.